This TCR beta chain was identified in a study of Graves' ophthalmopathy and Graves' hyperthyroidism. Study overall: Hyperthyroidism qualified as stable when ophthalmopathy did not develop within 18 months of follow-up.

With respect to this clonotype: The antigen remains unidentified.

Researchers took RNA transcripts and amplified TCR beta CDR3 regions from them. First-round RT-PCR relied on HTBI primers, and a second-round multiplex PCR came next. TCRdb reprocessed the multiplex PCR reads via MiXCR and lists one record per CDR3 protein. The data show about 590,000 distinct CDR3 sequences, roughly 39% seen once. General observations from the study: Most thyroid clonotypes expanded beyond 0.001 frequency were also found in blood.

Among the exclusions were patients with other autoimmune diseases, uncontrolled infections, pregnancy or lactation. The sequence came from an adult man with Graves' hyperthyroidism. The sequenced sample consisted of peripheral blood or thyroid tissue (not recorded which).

The CDR3 DNA sequence: TGTGCCAGTAGTGGGATCCGAGGGCGGGTATTCACTGAAGCTTTCTTT. This encodes CASSGIRGRVFTEAFF. This chain links TRBV19 with TRBJ1-1, with D unclear. Trimming cost V 5 bases and J 4 bases, with 20 bases left between them. CDR3 size: 16 residues. Germline loops: CDR1 LNHDA, CDR2 SQIVND (reference sequence).